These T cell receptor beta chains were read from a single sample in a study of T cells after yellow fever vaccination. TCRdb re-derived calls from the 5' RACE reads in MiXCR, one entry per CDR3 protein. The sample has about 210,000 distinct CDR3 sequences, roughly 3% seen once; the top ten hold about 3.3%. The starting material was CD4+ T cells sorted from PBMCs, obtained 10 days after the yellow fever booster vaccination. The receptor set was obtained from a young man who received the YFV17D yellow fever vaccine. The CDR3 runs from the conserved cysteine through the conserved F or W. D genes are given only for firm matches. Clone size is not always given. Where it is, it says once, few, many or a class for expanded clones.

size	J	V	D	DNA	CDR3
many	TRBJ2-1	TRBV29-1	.	TGCAGCGTCAGGACGACCGGCTCCTACAATGAGCAGTTCTTC	CSVRTTGSYNEQFF
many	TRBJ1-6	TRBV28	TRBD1	TGTGCCAGCAGTGACAACAGACAGGGCTATAATTCACCCCTCCACTTT	CASSDNRQGYNSPLHF
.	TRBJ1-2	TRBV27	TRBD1	TGTGCCAGCAGCCGGGACAGGGGGTTCTATGGCTACACCTTC	CASSRDRGFYGYTF
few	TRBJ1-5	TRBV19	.	TGTGCCAGTAGTATTGGCCAGTTGAAGGGTCAGCCCCAGCATTTT	CASSIGQLKGQPQHF
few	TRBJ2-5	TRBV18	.	TGTGCCAGCTCATCGGGACCGCAAGAGACCCAGTACTTC	CASSSGPQETQYF
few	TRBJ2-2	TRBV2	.	TGTGCCAGCAGGCAGGACGGCGGAGGGGAGCTGTTTTTT	CASRQDGGGELFF
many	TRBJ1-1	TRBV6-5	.	TGTGCCAGCAGTTACTCGGGGGGACATTTGAACACTGAAGCTTTCTTT	CASSYSGGHLNTEAFF
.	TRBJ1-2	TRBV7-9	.	TGTGCCAGCAGCCGACCCGTGGGCGTGAGTCGGGATGGCTACACCTTC	CASSRPVGVSRDGYTF
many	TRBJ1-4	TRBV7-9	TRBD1	TGTGCCAGCAGCCCCCGGGACAGCCTAGGTGAAAAACTGTTTTTT	CASSPRDSLGEKLFF
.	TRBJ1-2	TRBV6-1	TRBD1	TGTGCCACCGAGTCGACTGAAGGGGGCTGGTATGGCTACACCTTC	CATESTEGGWYGYTF
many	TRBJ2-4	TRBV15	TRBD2	TGTGCCACCAGCAGAGATGCGGGGGGAGGAAACATTCAGTACTTC	CATSRDAGGGNIQYF
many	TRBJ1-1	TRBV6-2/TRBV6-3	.	TGTGCCAGCAGTTACCCACTGGACGGGAACACTGAAGCTTTCTTT	CASSYPLDGNTEAFF
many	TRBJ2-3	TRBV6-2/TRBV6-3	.	TGTGCCAGCAGGCCCAGGGCGGCAGATACGCAGTATTTT	CASRPRAADTQYF
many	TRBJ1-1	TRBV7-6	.	TGTGCCAGCAGCTTAAGCAGGGCGGTCCCGCCGGCCTTT	CASSLSRAVPPAF
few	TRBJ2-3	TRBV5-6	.	TGTGCCAGCAGCACCGGACAGACCTACAGTGGCACAGATACGCAGTATTTT	CASSTGQTYSGTDTQYF
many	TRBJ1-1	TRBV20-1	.	TGCAGTGCCGAAAGGGGAAACACTGAAGCTTTCTTT	CSAERGNTEAFF
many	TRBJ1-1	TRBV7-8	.	TGTGCCAGCAGAGAAGACGGGAACACTGAAGCTTTCTTT	CASREDGNTEAFF
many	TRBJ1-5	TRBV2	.	TGTGCCAGCAGTGGGGGACCTAATCAGCCCCAGCATTTT	CASSGGPNQPQHF
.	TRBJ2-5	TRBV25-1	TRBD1	TGTGCCAGCAGAACCAACCTGGGGCAGGGGGCAGGAGAGACCCAGTACTTC	CASRTNLGQGAGETQYF
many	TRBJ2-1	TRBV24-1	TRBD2	TGTGCCACCAGTGAAGGGACTTGGGGGGGCAATGAGCAGTTCTTC	CATSEGTWGGNEQFF
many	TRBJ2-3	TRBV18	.	TGTGCCAGCTCACCGCAGTATAGCACAGATACGCAGTATTTT	CASSPQYSTDTQYF
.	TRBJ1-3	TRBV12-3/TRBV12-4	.	TGTGCCAGCAGTTCCCTGGGATTCGGAAACACCATATATTTT	CASSSLGFGNTIYF
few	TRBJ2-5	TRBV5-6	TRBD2	TGTGCCAGCAGCTTGCCCCTAGCGGGGGGCCTGAAAGAGACCCAGTACTTC	CASSLPLAGGLKETQYF
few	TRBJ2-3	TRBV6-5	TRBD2	TGTGCCAGCAGTGACCTGACCGGGACTAGCGGGGGGCGCACAGATACGCAGTATTTT	CASSDLTGTSGGRTDTQYF